The clone carrying this T cell receptor beta chain was found once. The data were obtained in a study of CD8 T cells in Susac syndrome. In germline, CDR1 is LGHDT, CDR2 YNNKEL (reference sequence). V shed 4 bases and J shed 7 bases, with 17 bases lying between them. CDR3 size: 14 residues. Random hexamers were used to reverse transcribe roughly 0.45 to 1 ug of RNA. From the immunoSEQ multiplex PCR reads, TCRdb called clonotypes with MiXCR, one entry per CDR3 protein. The sample lists 150,000 to 250,000 distinct CDR3 sequences, roughly 95% seen once, with about 0.087% in the top ten. Sequenced sample: CD4+ T cells from PBMCs. The origin of this receptor is a human donor with multiple sclerosis. This chain connects TRBV3-1 to TRBJ2-7; D gene unclear. In nucleotides, the CDR3 is TGTGCCAGCAGCCCCCTCGGAGCGAGCAGGGAGCAGTACTTC. Amino acids: CASSPLGASREQYF.